The present entry profiles one T cell receptor (beta chain) with its context. No cognate antigen has been identified for it. One end of the junction is discordant with germline, which a read error may explain. This record belongs to a study of tumor and adjacent non-tumor tissue in lung cancer listed by TCRdb under 2018. Background for the entire study: The cohort included around twelve adenocarcinoma, a couple of squamous cell carcinoma and 1 small cell lung cancer patients. The 15 enrolled patients, of whom 10 were men and 5 were women, were aged roughly 31 to 80 years and were diagnosed with TNM stage I to III disease. In total, sequencing yielded 100 million to 150 million productive TCRbeta reads, which works out to an average of about 4.2 million reads per sample. The study compared bulk TCRbeta repertoires from lung tumor tissue and matched distant non-tumor lung tissue of under 16 lung cancer patients. TCRbeta CDR3 sequencing was performed on about 30 paired specimens, with one tumor sample and one normal lung sample collected per patient.

The germline V gene supplies CDR1 SGHAT and CDR2 FQNNGV. The CDR3 runs 17 amino acids, cysteine and phenylalanine included. Of the read, only the CDR3 DNA is kept; its 51 bases are in frame from base 1. General findings and caveats noted by the study authors: The sequencing platform is not named in the methods, and unique molecular identifiers are not mentioned. In normal lung, the top 100 clones accounted for a significantly larger cumulative share of the repertoire than in tumor tissue. Significantly higher TCR diversity was found in younger patients, and higher tumor TCR diversity was associated with shorter overall and disease-free survival. Only approximately 14 patients were included in the cohort, and the need for larger samples and more detailed clinical data was noted by the authors. Tumor tissue showed significantly higher TCR diversity (inverse Simpson) than normal lung tissue, at 431.37 vs 166.20 (P = 0.0075, Mann-Whitney U test). Because peripheral blood was not sequenced, the blood TCRbeta repertoires of the lung cancer patients in the study went unexamined.

RNA was extracted from bulk unsorted tissue and checked for quality with a NanoDrop ND-1000 and an Agilent 2100. Donors were newly diagnosed lung cancer patients admitted for thoracic surgery in China between August and November 2014, without prior chemotherapy. Anyone who had undergone radiotherapy or chemotherapy before, or who had another cancer at the same time, was left out of the study. Surgical tissue pieces of 1-2 cm3 were preserved in RNAlater solution and were kept at -80 degrees C until use. The library was made by multiplex PCR. Sequencing was carried out with an Illumina HiSeq 2500. TCRbeta libraries were constructed through three rounds of nested PCR with primers (Table S4) according to protocols modified from ARM-PCR. Before sequencing, PCR products in the 200-500 bp range were cut out of the gel and cleaned up using the QIAquick gel extraction kit. The study's processing was this. Reads were cleaned using Trimmomatic, were merged into complete CDR3 sequences using FLASH, and were assigned to V(D)J germline segments using MiTCR. Clonal diversity was computed as the inverse Simpson's index with VDJtools. Productive reads were defined as in-frame sequences without a premature stop codon. TCRdb redid the processing of the public reads, applying fastp at Q25 and MiXCR, and retained in-frame beta chains. Identical CDR3 protein sequences are pooled into one entry, listed with their most common genes and DNA. TCRdb, rather than the study authors, made the V and J calls. The sample table records approximately 75,000 distinct CDR3 sequences; around four fifths of these occur just once. Of the sample, approximately 12% is held by the ten largest clones.

The sample comprised lung tumor tissue. This receptor was taken from a woman in her forties or fifties with non-small cell lung cancer. The V and J genes are TRBV11-2 and TRBJ1-1, with the D gene not confidently named. The CDR3 in this case is CVSSLGGLKGKNTEAFF. In nucleotides, the sequence is TGTGTCAGCAGCTTAGGCGGGCTCAAAGGTAAGAACACTGAAGCTTTCTTT.